This TCR beta chain was captured by sequencing in a study of Ad26.COV2.S vaccination and SARS-CoV-2 variants. A single count supports this clone. Its target is unknown. Repertoires were generated with immunoSEQ multiplex PCR, while TCRdb's copy carries only in-frame clones and drops some. The profile covers about 350,000 clones, with 90% to 95% appearing a single time and under 5% taken by the ten largest. Study-wide points: Non-spike TCR breadth was similar in vaccine and placebo recipients. Reportedly, after vaccination the spike-specific CD8+ and CD4+ T cell responses displayed substantial breadth. Among vaccine recipients, spike-specific TCR breadth exceeded that of placebo recipients. From the TCR breadth and depth analyses, total T cell responses may have been underestimated.

The sequences come from peripheral blood, collected after recovery from COVID-19. The sequence was obtained from a human donor who had recovered from COVID-19.

CDR3 protein: CASRALAGAYNEQFF. CDR3 nucleotide sequence: TGTGCCAGTAGAGCTCTAGCGGGGGCCTACAATGAGCAGTTCTTC. The chain employs TRBV19 and TRBJ2-1; 10 positions match TRBD2. Germline V gene sequence: CDR1 LNHDA, CDR2 SQIVND (reference sequence). V dropped 6 bases and J dropped 2; count of bases not matched to a gene: 4. This CDR3 is built from 15 residues. Combining the CDR3 with reference TRBV19 and TRBJ2-1 gives the whole variable domain DGGITQSPKYLFRKEGQNVTLSCEQNLNHDAMYWYRQDPGQGLRLIYYSQIVNDFQKGDIAEGYSVSREKKESFPLTVTSAQKNPTAFYLCASRALAGAYNEQFFGPGTRLTVL.